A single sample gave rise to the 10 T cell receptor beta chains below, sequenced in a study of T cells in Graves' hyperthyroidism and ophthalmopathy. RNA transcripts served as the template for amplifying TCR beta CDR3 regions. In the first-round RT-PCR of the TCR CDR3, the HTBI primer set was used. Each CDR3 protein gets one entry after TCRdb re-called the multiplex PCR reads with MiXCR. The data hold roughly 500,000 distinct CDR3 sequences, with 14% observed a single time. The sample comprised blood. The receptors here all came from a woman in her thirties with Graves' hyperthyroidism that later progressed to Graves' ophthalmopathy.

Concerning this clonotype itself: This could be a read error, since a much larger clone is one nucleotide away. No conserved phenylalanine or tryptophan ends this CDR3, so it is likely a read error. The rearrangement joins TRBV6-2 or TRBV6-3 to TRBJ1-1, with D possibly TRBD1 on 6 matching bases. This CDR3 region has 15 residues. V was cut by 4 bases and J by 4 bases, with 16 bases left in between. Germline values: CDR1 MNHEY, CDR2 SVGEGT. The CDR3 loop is CASSLGGAGATEAFI. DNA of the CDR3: TGTGCCAGCAGTTTAGGGGGGGCCGGGGCCACTGAAGCTTTCATT.

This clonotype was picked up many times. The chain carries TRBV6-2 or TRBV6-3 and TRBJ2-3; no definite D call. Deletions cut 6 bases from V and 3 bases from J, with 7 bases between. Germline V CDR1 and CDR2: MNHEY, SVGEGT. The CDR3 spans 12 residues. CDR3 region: CASSQATDTQYF. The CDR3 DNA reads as TGTGCCAGCAGCCAAGCTACAGATACGCAGTATTTT.

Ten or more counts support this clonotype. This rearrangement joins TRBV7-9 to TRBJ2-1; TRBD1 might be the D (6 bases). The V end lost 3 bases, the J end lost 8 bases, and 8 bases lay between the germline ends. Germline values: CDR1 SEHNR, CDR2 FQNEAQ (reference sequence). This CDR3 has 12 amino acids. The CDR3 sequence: CASSFGGDEQFF. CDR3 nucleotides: TGTGCCAGCAGCTTTGGGGGCGATGAGCAGTTCTTC.

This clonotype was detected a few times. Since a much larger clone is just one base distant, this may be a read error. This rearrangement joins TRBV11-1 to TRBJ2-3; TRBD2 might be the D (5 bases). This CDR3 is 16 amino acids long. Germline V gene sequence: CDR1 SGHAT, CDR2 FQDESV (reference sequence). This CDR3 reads CAGSLRRDISTDTQYF. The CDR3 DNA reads TGTGCCGGCAGCTTACGTCGGGATATCTCCACAGATACGCAGTATTTT.

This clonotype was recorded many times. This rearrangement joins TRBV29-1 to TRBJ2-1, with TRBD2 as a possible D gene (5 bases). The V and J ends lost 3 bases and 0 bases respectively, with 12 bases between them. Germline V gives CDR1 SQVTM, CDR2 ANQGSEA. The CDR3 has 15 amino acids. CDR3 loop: CSVEYGISSYNEQFF. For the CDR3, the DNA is TGCAGCGTTGAGTACGGGATAAGCTCCTACAATGAGCAGTTCTTC.

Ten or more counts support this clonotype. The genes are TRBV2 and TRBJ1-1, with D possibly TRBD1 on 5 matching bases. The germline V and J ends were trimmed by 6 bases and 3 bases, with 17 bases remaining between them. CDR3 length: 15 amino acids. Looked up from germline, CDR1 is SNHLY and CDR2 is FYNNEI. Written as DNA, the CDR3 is TGTGCCAGCAGGGACATACAGGTCCGCGACACTGAAGCTTTCTTT. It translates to CASRDIQVRDTEAFF. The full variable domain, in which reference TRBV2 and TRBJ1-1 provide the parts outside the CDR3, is EPEVTQTPSHQVTQMGQEVILRCVPISNHLYFYWYRQILGQKVEFLVSFYNNEISEKSEIFDDQFSVERPDGSNFTLKIRSTKLEDSAMYFCASRDIQVRDTEAFFGQGTRLTVV.

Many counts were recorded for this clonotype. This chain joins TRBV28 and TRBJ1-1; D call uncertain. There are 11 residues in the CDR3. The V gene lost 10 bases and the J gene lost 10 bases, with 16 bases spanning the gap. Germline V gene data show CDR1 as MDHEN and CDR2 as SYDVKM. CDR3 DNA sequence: TGTGCCACCAATCTACGGGGAGGAGCTTTCTTT. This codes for CATNLRGGAFF.

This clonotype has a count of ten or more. This CDR3 is CASSLRPQYGYTF. CDR3 in DNA: TGTGCCAGCAGTTTAAGGCCTCAGTATGGCTACACCTTC. The chain recombines TRBV12-3 or TRBV12-4 with TRBJ1-2; D is unresolved. Trimming shortened V by 2 bases and J by 5 bases, and 9 bases separated the two germline ends. The CDR3 runs to 13 residues.

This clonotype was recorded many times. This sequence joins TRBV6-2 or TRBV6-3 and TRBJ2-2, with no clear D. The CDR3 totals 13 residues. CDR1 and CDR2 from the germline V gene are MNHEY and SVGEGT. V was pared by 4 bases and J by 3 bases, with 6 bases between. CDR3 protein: CASSFTYTGELFF. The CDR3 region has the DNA TGTGCCAGCAGTTTTACTTACACCGGGGAGCTGTTTTTT.

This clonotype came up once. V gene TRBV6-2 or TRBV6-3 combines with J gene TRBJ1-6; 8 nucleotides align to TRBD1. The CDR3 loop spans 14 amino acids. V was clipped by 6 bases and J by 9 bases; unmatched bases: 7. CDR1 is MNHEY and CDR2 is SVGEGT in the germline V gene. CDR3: CASRKQGGTSPLHF. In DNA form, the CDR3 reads TGTGCCAGCAGAAAACAGGGGGGGACTTCACCCCTCCACTTT.